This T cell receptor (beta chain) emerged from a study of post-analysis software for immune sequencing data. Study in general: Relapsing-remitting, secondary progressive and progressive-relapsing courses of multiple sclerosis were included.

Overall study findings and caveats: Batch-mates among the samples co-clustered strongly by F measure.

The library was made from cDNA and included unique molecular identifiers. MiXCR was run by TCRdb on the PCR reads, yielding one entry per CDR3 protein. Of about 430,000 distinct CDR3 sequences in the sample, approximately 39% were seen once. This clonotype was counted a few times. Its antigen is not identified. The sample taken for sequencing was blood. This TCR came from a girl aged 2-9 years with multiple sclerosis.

As DNA, the CDR3 is TGCGCCAGCAGCTTGACAGCGGGCCAAGAGACCCAGTACTTC. It codes for CASSLTAGQETQYF. V gene TRBV5-1 combines with J gene TRBJ2-5; maybe TRBD2 (6 bases). The V gene's germline CDR1 is SGHRS and CDR2 YFSETQ. The CDR3 runs 14 residues. V dropped 1 base and J dropped 1 base, with 8 bases sitting between them.